This TCR beta chain was recovered during a study of blood T cell repertoires in COVID-19. The overall study: Italy, Spain and the United States were the sources of the convalescent and acute COVID-19 samples. T cells, B-cell-depleted T cells, or PBMCs supplied cDNA or gDNA.

Original analysis: For nucleated cells, counts were estimated from reference gene primer amplification. The assay was immunoSEQ multiplex PCR, and TCRdb's table has in-frame clones only and misses some. The DNA gave D and trimming, while V, J and clone size come from that table. This sample has about 140,000 clones, with roughly 88% found just once. Source material: peripheral blood. The TCR sequence derives from a man between 60 and 70 years old with active or convalescent COVID-19.

For the CDR3, the DNA is TGTGCCAGCAGCGTAGGGCCCGATAACACTGAAGCTTTCTTT. The encoded protein is CASSVGPDNTEAFF. The chain couples TRBV9 to TRBJ1-1; no clear D gene. Germline-derived CDR1 and CDR2 are SGDLS and YYNGEE. V lost 0 bases and J lost 2, with 8 bases in between. This CDR3 is 14 amino acids long.